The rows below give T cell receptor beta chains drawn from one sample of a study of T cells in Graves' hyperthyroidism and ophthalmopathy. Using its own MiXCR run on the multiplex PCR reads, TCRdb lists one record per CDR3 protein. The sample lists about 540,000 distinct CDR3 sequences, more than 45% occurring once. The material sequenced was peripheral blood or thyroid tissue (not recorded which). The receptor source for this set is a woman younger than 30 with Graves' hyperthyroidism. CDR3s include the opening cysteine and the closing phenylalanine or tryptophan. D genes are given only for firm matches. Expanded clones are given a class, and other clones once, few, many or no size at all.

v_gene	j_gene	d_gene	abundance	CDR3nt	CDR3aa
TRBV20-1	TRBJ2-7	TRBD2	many	TGCAGCTGCGGGAGCCACCAGGCCGAGCAGTACTTC	CSCGSHQAEQYF
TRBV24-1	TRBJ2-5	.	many	TGTGCCACCAGCTACACTAGAGGCGGACAAGAGACCCAGTACTTC	CATSYTRGGQETQYF
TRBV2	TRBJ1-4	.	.	TGTGCCAGCAGTGAAGCGCGTTTCCGAGAAAAACTGTTTTTT	CASSEARFREKLFF
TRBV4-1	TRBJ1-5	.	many	TGCGCCAGCAGCGTCCAGGGGTCCGGGCAGCCCCAGCATTTT	CASSVQGSGQPQHF
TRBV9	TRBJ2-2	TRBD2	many	TGTGCCAGCAGCGCAGCTAGCGGGCTCACCGGGGAGCTGTTTTTT	CASSAASGLTGELFF
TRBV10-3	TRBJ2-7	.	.	TGTGCCATCAGTGGGGCAGGGCTATACGAGCAGTACTTC	CAISGAGLYEQYF
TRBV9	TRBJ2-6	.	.	TGTGCCAGCAGCACCGGGGACAACGTCCTGACTTTC	CASSTGDNVLTF
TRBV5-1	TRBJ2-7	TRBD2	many	TGCGCCAGCAGCTCAGGGCCGGGAGGGACCTACGAGCAGTACTTC	CASSSGPGGTYEQYF
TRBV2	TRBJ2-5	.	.	TGTGCCAGCAGTCCGAGTTCTGCCACAGATACGCAGTACTTC	CASSPSSATDTQYF
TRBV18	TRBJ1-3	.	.	TGTGCCAGCTCACCATGGCCACCCAGCTCTGGAAACACCATATATTTT	CASSPWPPSSGNTIYF
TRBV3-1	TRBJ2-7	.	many	TGTGCCAGCAGCCAAGACGACGACGAGCAGTACTTC	CASSQDDDEQYF
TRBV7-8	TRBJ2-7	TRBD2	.	TGTGCCAGCAGCTCACTAGCGGGATTCTACGAGCAGTACTTC	CASSSLAGFYEQYF
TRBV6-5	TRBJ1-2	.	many	TGTGCCAGCAGTTACGGACGGGTCTATGGCTACACCTTC	CASSYGRVYGYTF
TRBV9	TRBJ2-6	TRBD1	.	TGTGCCAGCAGCGTAGGTGGACAGGGTAAGACTTTC	CASSVGGQGKTF
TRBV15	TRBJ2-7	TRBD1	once	TGTGCCACCAGCAGAGGCACCGACAGGGCTGACGAGCAGTACTTC	CATSRGTDRADEQYF
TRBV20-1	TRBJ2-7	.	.	TGCAGTGCTATTAGCGACAGGTGGTGGGAGCAGTACTTC	CSAISDRWWEQYF
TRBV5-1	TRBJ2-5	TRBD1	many	TGCGCCAGCAGCGTACAGGGGACGGAGACCCAGTACTTC	CASSVQGTETQYF
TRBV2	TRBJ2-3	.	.	TGTGCCAGCAGTGCCTTCCCGACTAGAGACACAGATACGCAGTATTTT	CASSAFPTRDTDTQYF
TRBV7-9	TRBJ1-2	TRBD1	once	TGTGCCAGCAGCGTCCGGGACAGGGGAGGCTATGGCTACACCTTC	CASSVRDRGGYGYTF
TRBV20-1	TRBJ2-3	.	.	TGCAGTGCTGGGGAGACCTCCACAGATACGCAGTATTTT	CSAGETSTDTQYF
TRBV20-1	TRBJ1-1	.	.	TGCAGTGCTAGAGAAAGGGCAGGGGTTAACACTGAAGCTTTCTTT	CSARERAGVNTEAFF
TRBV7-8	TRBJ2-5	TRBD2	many	TGTGCCAGCAGCTTAGGAGTTGATAGCGGGAGGCCGGAGACCCAGTACTTC	CASSLGVDSGRPETQYF
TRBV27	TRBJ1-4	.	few	TGTGCCAGCAGTTTAACTGTCGGTTGGAAACTGTTTTTT	CASSLTVGWKLFF
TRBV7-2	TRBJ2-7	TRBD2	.	TGTGCCAGCAGCTTATATAGCGGGCAGTACTACGAGCAGTACTTC	CASSLYSGQYYEQYF
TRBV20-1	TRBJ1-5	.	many	TGCAGTGCTCGACGACAGTATAGCAATCAGCCCCAGCATTTT	CSARRQYSNQPQHF
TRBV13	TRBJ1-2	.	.	TGTGCCAGCAGCACCAACAGGGAGGGCTATGGCTACACCTTC	CASSTNREGYGYTF
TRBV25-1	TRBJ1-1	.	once	TGTGCCAGCAGACAGCGTCGGACTGAAGCTTTCTTT	CASRQRRTEAFF
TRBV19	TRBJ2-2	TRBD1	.	TGTGCCAGTGAACAGGGGGACACCGGGGAGCTGTTTTTT	CASEQGDTGELFF
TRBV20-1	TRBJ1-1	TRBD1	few	TGCAGTGCTAGAGACCCCAGACAGGGTCTGAACACTGAAGCTTTCTTT	CSARDPRQGLNTEAFF
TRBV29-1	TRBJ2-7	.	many	TGCAGCGTTGTTGGGCGGGATGGGACCTACGAGCAGTACTTC	CSVVGRDGTYEQYF
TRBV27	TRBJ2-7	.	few	TGTGCCAGCAGTTTATCAGGGGGAGTATACGAGCAGTACTTC	CASSLSGGVYEQYF
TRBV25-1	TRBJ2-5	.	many	TGTGCCAGCAGCGCCTTCAGGGGAGAGACCCAGTACTTC	CASSAFRGETQYF
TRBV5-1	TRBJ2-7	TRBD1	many	TGCGCCAGCAGCGGGGGACAGGATAGCTACGAGCAGTACTTC	CASSGGQDSYEQYF
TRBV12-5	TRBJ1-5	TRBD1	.	TGTGCCAGCAGTTTGGGACAGGAAGGCAATCAGCCCCAGCATTTT	CASSLGQEGNQPQHF
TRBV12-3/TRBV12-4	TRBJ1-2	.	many	TGTGCCAGCAGTTTCGCAGGCTGGGGTATCTATGGCTACACCTTC	CASSFAGWGIYGYTF
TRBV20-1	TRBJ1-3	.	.	TGCAGTGCTAGAGATCCCCCAAGCTATGGCTACACCATATATTTT	CSARDPPSYGYTIYF
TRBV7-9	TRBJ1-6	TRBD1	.	TGTGCCGTCAGCTTCGGGACAGGGAATTCACCCCTCCACTTT	CAVSFGTGNSPLHF
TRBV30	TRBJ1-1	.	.	TGTGCCTGGACTCGGAATATGAGGAACACTGAAGCTTTCTTT	CAWTRNMRNTEAFF
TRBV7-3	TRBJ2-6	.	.	TGTGCCAGCAGCTTAGGGGCGGCTGGGGCCAACGTCCTGACTTTC	CASSLGAAGANVLTF
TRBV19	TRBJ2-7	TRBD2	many	TGTGCCAGTAGTGGGACTAGCGGACTTTACGAGCAGTACTTC	CASSGTSGLYEQYF
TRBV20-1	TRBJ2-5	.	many	TGCAGTGCTAGTCCAACAGGGATCCAAGAGACCCAGTACTTC	CSASPTGIQETQYF
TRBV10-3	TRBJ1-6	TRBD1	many	TGTGCCAGTACAGGGGGCGATTCACCCCTCCACTTT	CASTGGDSPLHF
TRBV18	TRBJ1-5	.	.	TGTGCCAGCTCACCATCAAGGGCTAATCAGCCCCAGCATTTT	CASSPSRANQPQHF
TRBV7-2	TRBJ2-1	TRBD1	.	TGTGCCAGCAGCCCAACAGGGGGCTATGAGCAGTTCTTC	CASSPTGGYEQFF
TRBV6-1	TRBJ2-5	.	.	TGTGCCAGCAGTGAAGGGACGCCTCAAGAGACCCAGTACTTC	CASSEGTPQETQYF
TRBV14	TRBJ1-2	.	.	TGTGCCAGCAGCCCGATCCCATATGGCTACACCTTC	CASSPIPYGYTF
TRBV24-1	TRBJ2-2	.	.	TGTGCCACCAGTGATTCTACCCCCGTCGGGGAGCTGTTTTTT	CATSDSTPVGELFF
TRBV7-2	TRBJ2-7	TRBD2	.	TGTGCCAGTACTACCGCTAGCGGAAGCTCCTACGAGCAGTACTTC	CASTTASGSSYEQYF
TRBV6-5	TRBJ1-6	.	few	TGTGCCAGCAGTGGACCTGGGAAAGAGTATAATTCACCCCTCCACTTT	CASSGPGKEYNSPLHF
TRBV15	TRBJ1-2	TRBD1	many	TGTGCCACCAGCGGAGCACAGGGGGGAAGAGGCTACACCTTC	CATSGAQGGRGYTF
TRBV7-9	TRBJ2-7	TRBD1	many	TGTGCCAGCAGCATCCGGGACAGGACTACCTACGAGCAGTACTTC	CASSIRDRTTYEQYF
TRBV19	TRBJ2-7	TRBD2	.	TGTGCCAGTAGTATGGGCCTAGCGGGAGCCTACGAGCAGTACTTC	CASSMGLAGAYEQYF